This T cell receptor beta chain was recorded in a study of blood T cell repertoires in COVID-19. Generated by immunoSEQ multiplex PCR, the TCRdb table keeps only in-frame clones and is missing some. The sample lists some 150,000 clones, around 87% occurring once. Germline CDR1 and CDR2: PRHDT and FYEKMQ (reference sequence). The CDR3 consists of 14 residues. Deletions cut 6 bases from V and 0 bases from J, with 11 bases between. Sequencing used peripheral blood. The J gene is TRBJ1-2, the V gene TRBV13, with a tentative D call TRBD1 (6 bases). The sequence was obtained from a man aged 45-65 years with active COVID-19. CDR3 in DNA: TGTGCCAGCAGACCACAGGGAGCTAACTATGGCTACACCTTC. Residues: CASRPQGANYGYTF.